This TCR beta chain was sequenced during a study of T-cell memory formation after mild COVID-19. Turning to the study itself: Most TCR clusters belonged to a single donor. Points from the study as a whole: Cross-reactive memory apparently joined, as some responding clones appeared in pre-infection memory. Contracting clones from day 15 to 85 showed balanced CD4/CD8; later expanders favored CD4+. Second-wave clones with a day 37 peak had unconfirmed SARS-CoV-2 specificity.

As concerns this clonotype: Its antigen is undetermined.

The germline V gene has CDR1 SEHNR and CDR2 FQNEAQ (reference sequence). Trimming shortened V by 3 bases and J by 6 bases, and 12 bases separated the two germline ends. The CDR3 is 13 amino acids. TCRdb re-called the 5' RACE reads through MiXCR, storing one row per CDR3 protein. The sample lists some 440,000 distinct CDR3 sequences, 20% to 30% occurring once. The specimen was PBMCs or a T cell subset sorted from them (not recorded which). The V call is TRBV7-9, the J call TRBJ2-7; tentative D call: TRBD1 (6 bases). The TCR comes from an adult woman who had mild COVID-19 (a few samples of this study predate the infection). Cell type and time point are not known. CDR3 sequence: CASSFPGGSEQYF. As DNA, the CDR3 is TGTGCCAGCAGCTTCCCTGGGGGCTCCGAGCAGTACTTC.